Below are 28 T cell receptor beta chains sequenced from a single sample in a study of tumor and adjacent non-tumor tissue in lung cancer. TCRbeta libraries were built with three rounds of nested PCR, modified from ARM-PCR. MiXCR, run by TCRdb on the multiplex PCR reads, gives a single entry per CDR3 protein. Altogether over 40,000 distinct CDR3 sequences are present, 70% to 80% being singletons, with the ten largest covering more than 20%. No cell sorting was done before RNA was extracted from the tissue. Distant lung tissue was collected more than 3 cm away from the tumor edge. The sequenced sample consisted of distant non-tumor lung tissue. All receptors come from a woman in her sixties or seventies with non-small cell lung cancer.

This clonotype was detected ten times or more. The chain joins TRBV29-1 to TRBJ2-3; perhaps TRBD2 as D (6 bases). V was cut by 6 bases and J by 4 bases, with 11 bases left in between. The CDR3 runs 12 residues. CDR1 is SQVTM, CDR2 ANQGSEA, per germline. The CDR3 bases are TGCAGCGTCGGGGGAAGGGCAGATACGCAGTATTTT. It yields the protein CSVGGRADTQYF.

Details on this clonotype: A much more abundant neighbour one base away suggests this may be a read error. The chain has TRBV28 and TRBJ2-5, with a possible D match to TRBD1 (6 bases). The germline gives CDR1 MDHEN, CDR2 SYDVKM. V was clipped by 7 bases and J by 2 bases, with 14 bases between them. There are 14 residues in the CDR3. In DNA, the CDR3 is TGTGCCAGCATGGACTGGGGGCGTCAAGAGACCCAGTACTTC. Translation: CASMDWGRQETQYF.

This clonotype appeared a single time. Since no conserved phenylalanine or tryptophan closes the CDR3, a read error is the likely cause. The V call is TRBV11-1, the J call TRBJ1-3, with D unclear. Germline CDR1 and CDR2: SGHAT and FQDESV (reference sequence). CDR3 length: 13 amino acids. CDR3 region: CVGSAVGGNTIYL. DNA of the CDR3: TGTGTCGGCAGCGCCGTCGGGGGAAACACCATATATCTT.

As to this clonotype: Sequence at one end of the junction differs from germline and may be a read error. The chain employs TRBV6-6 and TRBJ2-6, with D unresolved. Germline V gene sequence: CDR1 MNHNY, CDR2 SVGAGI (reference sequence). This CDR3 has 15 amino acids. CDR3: CASSYNSSGANVLTF. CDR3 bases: TGTGCCAGTAGTTACAACAGCTCTGGGGCCAACGTCCTGACTTTC.

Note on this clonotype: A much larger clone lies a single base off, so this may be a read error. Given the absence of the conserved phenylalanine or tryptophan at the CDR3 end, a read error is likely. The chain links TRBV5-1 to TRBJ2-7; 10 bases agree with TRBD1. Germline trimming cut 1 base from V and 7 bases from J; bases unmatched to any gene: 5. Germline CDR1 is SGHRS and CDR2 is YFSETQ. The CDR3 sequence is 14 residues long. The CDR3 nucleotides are TGCGCCAGCAGCTTGCAGGGGACAGGGGAAGAGCAGTACTTA. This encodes CASSLQGTGEEQYL.

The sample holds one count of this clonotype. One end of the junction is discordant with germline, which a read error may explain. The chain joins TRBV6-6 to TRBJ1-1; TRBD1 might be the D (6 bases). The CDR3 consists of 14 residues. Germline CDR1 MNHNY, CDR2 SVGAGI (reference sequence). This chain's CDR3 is CASRLTRGDTEVFF. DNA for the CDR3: TGTGCCAGCAGGCTGACAAGAGGGGACACTGAAGTTTTCTTT.

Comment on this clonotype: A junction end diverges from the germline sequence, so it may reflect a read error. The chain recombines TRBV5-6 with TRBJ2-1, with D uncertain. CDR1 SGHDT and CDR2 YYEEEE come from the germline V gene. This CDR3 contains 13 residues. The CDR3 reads CASSLQAPNEHFF. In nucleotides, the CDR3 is TGTGCAAGCAGCTTGCAGGCTCCCAATGAGCATTTCTTC.

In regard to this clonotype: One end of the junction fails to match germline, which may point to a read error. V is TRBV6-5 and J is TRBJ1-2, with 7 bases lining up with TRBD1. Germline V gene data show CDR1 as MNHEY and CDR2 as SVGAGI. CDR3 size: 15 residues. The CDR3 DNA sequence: TGTGCCAACAGCGCAAAGAGGGGGCCTAACTATGCCTACACCTTC. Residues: CANSAKRGPNYAYTF.

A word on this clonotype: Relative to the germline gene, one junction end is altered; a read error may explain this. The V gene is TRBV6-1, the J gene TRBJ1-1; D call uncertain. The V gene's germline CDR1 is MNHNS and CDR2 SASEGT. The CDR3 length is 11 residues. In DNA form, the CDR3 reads TGTGCCTGCTTGATGAACACTGAAGCTCTCTTT. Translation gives CACLMNTEALF.

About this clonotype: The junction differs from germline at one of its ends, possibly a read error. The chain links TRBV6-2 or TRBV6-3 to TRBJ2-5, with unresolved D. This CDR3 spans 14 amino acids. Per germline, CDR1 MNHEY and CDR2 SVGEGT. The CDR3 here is CASSSIDPPGSQYF. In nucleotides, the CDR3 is TGTGCCAGCAGTTCCATCGACCCACCCGGGTCCCAGTACTTT.

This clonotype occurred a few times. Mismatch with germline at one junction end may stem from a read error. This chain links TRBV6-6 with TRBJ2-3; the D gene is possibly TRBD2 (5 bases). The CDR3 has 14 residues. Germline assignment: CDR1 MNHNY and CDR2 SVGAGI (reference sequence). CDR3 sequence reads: CTSSLSGSTDTQYF. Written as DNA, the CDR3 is TGTACCAGCAGTTTGAGCGGAAGCACAGATACGCAGTACTTT.

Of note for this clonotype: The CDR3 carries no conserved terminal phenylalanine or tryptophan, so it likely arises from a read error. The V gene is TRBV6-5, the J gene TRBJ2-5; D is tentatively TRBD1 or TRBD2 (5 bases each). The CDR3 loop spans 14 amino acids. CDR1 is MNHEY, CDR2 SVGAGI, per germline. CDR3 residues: CANSAQGEEETQYS. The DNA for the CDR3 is TGTGCCAACAGTGCCCAGGGAGAGGAAGAGACCCAGTACTCG.

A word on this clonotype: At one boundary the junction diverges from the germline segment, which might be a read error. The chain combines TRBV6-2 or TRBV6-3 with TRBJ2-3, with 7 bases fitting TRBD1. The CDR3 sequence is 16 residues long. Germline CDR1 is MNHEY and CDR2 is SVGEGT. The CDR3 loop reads CASRQTGQADTDTRYF. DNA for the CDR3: TGTGCCAGCAGGCAAACTGGACAGGCTGACACAGATACGCGGTATTTT.

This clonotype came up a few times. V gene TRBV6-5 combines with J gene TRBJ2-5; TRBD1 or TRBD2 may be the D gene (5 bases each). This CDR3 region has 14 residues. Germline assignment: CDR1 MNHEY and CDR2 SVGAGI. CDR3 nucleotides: TGTGTCTGCGGTGCCCAGGGAGAGGAAGAGACCCAGTACTTC. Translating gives CVCGAQGEEETQYF.

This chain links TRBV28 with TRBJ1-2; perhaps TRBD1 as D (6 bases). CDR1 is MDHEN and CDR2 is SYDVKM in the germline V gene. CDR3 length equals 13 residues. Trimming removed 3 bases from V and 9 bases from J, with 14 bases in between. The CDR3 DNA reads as TGTGCCAGCAGTTTGGGATACAGGGACAGCTACACCTTC. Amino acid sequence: CASSLGYRDSYTF.

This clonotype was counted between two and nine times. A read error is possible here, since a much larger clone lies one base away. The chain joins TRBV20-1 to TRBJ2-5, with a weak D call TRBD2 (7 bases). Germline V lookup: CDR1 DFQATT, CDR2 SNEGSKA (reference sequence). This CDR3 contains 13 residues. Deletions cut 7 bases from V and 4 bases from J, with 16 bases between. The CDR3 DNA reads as TGCAGTGGGGAGGGGGACCGTGGAGAGACCCAGTACTTC. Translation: CSGEGDRGETQYF.

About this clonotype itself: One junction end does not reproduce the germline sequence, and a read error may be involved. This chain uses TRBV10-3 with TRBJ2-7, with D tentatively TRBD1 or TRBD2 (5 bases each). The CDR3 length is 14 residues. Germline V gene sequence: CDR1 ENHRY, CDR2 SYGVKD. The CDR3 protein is CAISERGRDDEHYF. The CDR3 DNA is TGCGCCATCAGTGAGCGAGGCCGGGACGACGAGCACTACTTC.

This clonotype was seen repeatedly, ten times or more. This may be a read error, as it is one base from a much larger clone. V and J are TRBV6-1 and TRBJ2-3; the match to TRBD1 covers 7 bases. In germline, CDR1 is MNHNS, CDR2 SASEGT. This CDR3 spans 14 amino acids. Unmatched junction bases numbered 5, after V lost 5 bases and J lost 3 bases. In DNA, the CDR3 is TGTGCCAGCAGTATTAGCAGGGGGACAGATACGCAGTATTTT. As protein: CASSISRGTDTQYF.

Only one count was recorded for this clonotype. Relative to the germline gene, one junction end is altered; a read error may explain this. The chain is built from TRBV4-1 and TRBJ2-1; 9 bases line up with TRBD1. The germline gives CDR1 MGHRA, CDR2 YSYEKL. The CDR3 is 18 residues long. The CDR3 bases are TGCGCCAGCAGCGCTAAACCTACCCCGGGACAGGGTCGTGGTGAGCGGTTCTTC. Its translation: CASSAKPTPGQGRGERFF.

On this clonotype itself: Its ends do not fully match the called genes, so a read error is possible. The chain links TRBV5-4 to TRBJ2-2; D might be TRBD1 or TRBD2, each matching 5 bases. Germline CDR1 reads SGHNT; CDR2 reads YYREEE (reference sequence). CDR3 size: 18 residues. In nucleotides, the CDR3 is TGTGCCAGCAGCTTGGACAGATCAAAGGGCCCGGACACCGGGAAGCTGTTTTTT. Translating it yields CASSLDRSKGPDTGKLFF. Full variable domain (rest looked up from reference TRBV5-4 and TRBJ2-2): ETGVTQSPTHLIKTRGQQVTLRCSSQSGHNTVSWYQQALGQGPQFIFQYYREEENGRGNFPPRFSGLQFPNYSSELNVNALELDDSALYLCASSLDRSKGPDTGKLFFGEGSRLTVL.

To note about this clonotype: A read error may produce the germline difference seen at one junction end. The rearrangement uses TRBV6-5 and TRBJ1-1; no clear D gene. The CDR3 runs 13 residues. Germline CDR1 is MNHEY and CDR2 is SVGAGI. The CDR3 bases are TGTGTCAGCAACTCTTTCGGTCACACTGAAGCTTTCTTT. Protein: CVSNSFGHTEAFF.

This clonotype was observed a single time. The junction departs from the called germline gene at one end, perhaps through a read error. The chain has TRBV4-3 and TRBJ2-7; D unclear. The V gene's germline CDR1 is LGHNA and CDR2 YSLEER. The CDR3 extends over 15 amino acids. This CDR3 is CASNQDWQVTYEQYF. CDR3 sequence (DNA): TGCGCCAGCAACCAAGATTGGCAGGTAACCTACGAGCAGTACTTC.

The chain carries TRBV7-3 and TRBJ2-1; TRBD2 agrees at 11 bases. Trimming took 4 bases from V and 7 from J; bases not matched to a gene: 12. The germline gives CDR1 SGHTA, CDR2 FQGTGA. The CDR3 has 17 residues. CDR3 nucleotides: TGTGCCAGCAGCTCCCGCGGGGAACTAGCGGGGGTAAATGAGCAGTTCTTC. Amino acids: CASSSRGELAGVNEQFF. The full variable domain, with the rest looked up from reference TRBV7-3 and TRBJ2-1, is GAGVSQTPSNKVTEKGKYVELRCDPISGHTALYWYRQSLGQGPEFLIYFQGTGAADDSGLPNDRFFAVRPEGSVSTLKIQRTERGDSAVYLCASSSRGELAGVNEQFFGPGTRLTVL.

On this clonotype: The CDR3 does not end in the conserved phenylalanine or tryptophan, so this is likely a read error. CDR3 nucleotide sequence: TGCAGTGTACAAGGCGGGGGGACCCAGTACTCC. It is translated as CSVQGGGTQYS. The chain recombines TRBV29-1 with TRBJ2-5; TRBD2 matches 7 bases. Germline-derived CDR1 and CDR2 are SQVTM and ANQGSEA. The CDR3 runs 11 residues.

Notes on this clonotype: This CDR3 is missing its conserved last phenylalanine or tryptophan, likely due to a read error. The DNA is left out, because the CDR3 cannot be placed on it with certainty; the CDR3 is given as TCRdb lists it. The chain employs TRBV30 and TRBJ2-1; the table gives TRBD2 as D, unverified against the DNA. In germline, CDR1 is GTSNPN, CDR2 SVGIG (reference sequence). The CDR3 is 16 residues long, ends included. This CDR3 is CACPLTQAGGFNEHFI.

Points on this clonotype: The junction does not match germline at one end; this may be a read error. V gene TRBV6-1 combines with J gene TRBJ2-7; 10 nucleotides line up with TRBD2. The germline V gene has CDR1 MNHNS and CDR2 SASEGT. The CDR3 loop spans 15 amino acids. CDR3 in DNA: TGTGCCAGCAGTGAATACAGCGGGGGGGCGTACGAGCAATACTTC. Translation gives CASSEYSGGAYEQYF.

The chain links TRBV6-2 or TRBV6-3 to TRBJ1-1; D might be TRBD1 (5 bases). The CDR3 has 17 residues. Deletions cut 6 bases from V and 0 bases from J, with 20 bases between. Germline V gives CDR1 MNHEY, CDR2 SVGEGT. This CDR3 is CASRRLHAGGLNTEAFF. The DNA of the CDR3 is TGTGCCAGCAGGCGCCTCCATGCTGGGGGTTTGAACACTGAAGCTTTCTTT.

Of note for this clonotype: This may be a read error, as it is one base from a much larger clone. CDR3 in DNA: TGTGCCAGCAGCGACCCGGGGGAGACCCAGTACTTC. Its protein product is CASSDPGETQYF. The V gene is TRBV12-3 or TRBV12-4, the J gene TRBJ2-5, with a possible D match to TRBD2 (5 bases). The V and J ends lost 6 bases and 5 bases respectively, with 10 bases between them. The CDR3 consists of 12 residues.